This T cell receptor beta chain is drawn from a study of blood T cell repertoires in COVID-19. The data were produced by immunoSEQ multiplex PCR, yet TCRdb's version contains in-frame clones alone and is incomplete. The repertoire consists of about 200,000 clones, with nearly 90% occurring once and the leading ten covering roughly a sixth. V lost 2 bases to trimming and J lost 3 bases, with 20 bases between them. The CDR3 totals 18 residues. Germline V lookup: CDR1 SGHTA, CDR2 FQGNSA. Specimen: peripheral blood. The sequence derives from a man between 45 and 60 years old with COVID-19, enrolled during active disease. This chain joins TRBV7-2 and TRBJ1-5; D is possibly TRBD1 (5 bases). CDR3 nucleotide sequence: TGTGCCAGCAGCTTAAAAAGGGGCGGGACGCACTCCAATCAGCCCCAGCATTTT. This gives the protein CASSLKRGGTHSNQPQHF.